A selection of T cell receptor beta chains follows, all from one sample in a study of PD-1 blockade in classical Hodgkin lymphoma. Sequencing used immunoSEQ multiplex PCR; TCRdb keeps in-frame clones, though not all of them. Of around 60,000 clones listed, 87% are singletons. The sample in question was peripheral blood mononuclear cells (PBMCs), obtained before the fourth cycle of nivolumab. The receptors derive from a human donor with classical Hodgkin lymphoma. Each CDR3 is given with its conserved first and last residue. A D gene is named only where the DNA matches it firmly. Part of the rows lack a size; the others show once, few, many or a class for expanded clones.

V,D,J,size,DNA,CDR3
TRBV6-5,-,TRBJ1-2,few,TGTGCCAGCAGTGGCCCCGTTGGCTACACCTTC,CASSGPVGYTF
TRBV11-2,TRBD2,TRBJ2-3,-,TGTGCCAGCAGGGGTCTAGCGGTCACAGATACGCAGTATTTT,CASRGLAVTDTQYF
TRBV7-9,-,TRBJ1-1,-,TGTGCCAGCAGCCGAGGGGCCAACACTGAAGCTTTCTTT,CASSRGANTEAFF
TRBV5-6,TRBD1,TRBJ2-5,-,TGTGCCAGCAGCTTGGGGGTCAGGGGGGAGACCCAGTACTTC,CASSLGVRGETQYF
TRBV7-2,-,TRBJ2-7,-,TGTGCCAGCAGGAGACAGGGAGGCTACGAGCAGTACTTC,CASRRQGGYEQYF
TRBV18,-,TRBJ2-7,-,TGTGCCAGCTCACCACAAGGAGGGGCCTACGAGCAGTACTTC,CASSPQGGAYEQYF
TRBV23-1,-,TRBJ1-3,-,TGCGCCAGAGAACACAGATTCACCTTCTCTGGAAACACCATATATTTT,CAREHRFTFSGNTIYF
TRBV5-1,TRBD1,TRBJ2-3,once,TGCGCCAGCAGCGTTACGGGACAGGGGACAGATACGCAGTATTTT,CASSVTGQGTDTQYF
TRBV7-8,-,TRBJ1-1,-,TGTGCCAGCAGCTTAAATAGTGTCGGGGGTCGGGTATCAGCTTTCTTT,CASSLNSVGGRVSAFF
TRBV5-1,-,TRBJ1-2,-,TGCGCCAGCAGCTTGGTTCCGGACAGACCATATGGCTACACCTTC,CASSLVPDRPYGYTF
TRBV5-1,-,TRBJ1-5,-,TGCGCCAGCAGCTTGGGGGACCAAAGCAATCAGCCCCAGCATTTT,CASSLGDQSNQPQHF
TRBV5-1,-,TRBJ1-4,-,TGCGCCAGCAGCTTGGACGGAACGGGAGAAAAACTGTTTTTT,CASSLDGTGEKLFF
TRBV11-3,-,TRBJ2-1,-,TGTGCCAGCAGCTTAGGGGTCGAGCAGTTCTTC,CASSLGVEQFF
TRBV15,-,TRBJ2-7,-,TGTGCCACCAGCAGAGAAGGGTTGGCCTACGAGCAGTACTTC,CATSREGLAYEQYF
TRBV7-8,TRBD2,TRBJ2-7,once,TGTGCCAGCAGCGACCGGACTAGCGGGGGGTTGGACGAGCAGTACTTC,CASSDRTSGGLDEQYF
TRBV10-3,TRBD2,TRBJ2-3,-,TGTGCCATCAGTGAGTCGAGACTAGCGGGGAGCACAGATACGCAGTATTTT,CAISESRLAGSTDTQYF
TRBV4-1,-,TRBJ1-5,-,TGCGCCAGCAGCCAAGTCCCCCAGGGAGTCCAGCCCCAGCATTTT,CASSQVPQGVQPQHF
TRBV7-2,-,TRBJ2-3,-,TGTGCCAGCAGTACGGACAGCCCGCTCGCAGATACGCAGTATTTT,CASSTDSPLADTQYF
TRBV4-1,-,TRBJ1-4,-,TGCGCCAGCAGCCAAGATCCGCGGGCGGCCGAGGAGGAAAAACTGTTTTTT,CASSQDPRAAEEEKLFF
TRBV4-1,TRBD1,TRBJ2-5,-,TGCGCCAGCAGGGATGGGGACAGGAGACAAGAGACCCAGTACTTC,CASRDGDRRQETQYF
TRBV10-1,-,TRBJ1-3,once,TGCGCCAGCACGGCGGACTCTGGAAACACCATATATTTT,CASTADSGNTIYF
TRBV5-5,-,TRBJ2-3,-,TGTGCCAGCAGCTTTCCGGCGGGCGGAGTTCCAGATACGCAGTATTTT,CASSFPAGGVPDTQYF